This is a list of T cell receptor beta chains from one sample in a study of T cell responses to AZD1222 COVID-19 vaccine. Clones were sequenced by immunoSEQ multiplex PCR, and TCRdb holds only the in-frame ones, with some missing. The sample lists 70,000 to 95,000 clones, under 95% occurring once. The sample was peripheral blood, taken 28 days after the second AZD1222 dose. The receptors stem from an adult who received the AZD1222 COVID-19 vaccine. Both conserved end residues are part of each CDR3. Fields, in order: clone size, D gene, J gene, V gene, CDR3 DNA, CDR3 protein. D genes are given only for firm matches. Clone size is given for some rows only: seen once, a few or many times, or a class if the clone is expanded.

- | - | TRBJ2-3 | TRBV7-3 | TGTGCCAGCAGCCCCCGTATGTATACAGGGAAGGCCACAGATACGCAGTATTTT | CASSPRMYTGKATDTQYF
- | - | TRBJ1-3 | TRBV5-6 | TGTGCCAGCAGCTTGAGACGGGGCTACTCTGGAAACACCATATATTTT | CASSLRRGYSGNTIYF
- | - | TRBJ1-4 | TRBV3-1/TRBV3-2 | TGTGCCAGCAGCCAAGGGACGTCAAATGAAAAACTGTTTTTT | CASSQGTSNEKLFF
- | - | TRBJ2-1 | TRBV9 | TGTGCCAGCAGCGTAGGTTGGTACAATGAGCAGTTCTTC | CASSVGWYNEQFF
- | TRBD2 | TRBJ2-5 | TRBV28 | TGTGCCAGCAGAACAGCGGGAGACGAGGAAGAGACCCAGTACTTC | CASRTAGDEEETQYF
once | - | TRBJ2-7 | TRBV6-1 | TGTGCCAGCAGTGAAGTAGGGGTACCGCTGTTC | CASSEVGVPLF
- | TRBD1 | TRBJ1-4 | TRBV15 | TGTGCCACCAGCAGAGATCGGGGACAGGGTTTTGAAAAACTGTTTTTT | CATSRDRGQGFEKLFF
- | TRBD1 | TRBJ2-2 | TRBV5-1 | TGCGCCAGCAGCTTAAACCCACAGGGGACCGAGTACACCGGGGAGCTGTTTTTT | CASSLNPQGTEYTGELFF
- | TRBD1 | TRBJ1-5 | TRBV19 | TGTGCCAGTAGTATGGACACAGGGGGCGGGCAGCCCCAGCATTTT | CASSMDTGGGQPQHF
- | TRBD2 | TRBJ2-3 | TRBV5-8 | TGTGCCAGCAGCTTTGCTAGCGGGAGGTTCACAGATACGCAGTATTTT | CASSFASGRFTDTQYF
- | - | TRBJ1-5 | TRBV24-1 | TGTGCCACCAGCCAACAAGGACCCACTCAGCCCCAGCATTTT | CATSQQGPTQPQHF
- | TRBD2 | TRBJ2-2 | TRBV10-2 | TGCGCCAGCCGGAGACTAGCGGGAGGGAAGACCGGGGAGCTGTTTTTT | CASRRLAGGKTGELFF
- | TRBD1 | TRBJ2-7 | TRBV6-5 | TGTGCCAGCAGAAGGGGACAGGGAGGCTACGAGCAGTACTTC | CASRRGQGGYEQYF
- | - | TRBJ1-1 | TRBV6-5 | TGTGCCAGCAGCCTCGGCCCGGCCGGGGCTTTCTTT | CASSLGPAGAFF
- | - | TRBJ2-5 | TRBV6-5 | TGTGCCAGCAGTTACTCAAGGGACCTGGGGACCCAGTACTTC | CASSYSRDLGTQYF
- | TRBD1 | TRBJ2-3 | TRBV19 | TGTGCCAGTAGCTTTTTCCCCGGGACAGGGGTAGAGGATACGCAGTATTTT | CASSFFPGTGVEDTQYF
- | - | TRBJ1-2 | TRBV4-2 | TGTGCCAGCAGCCAACGGGTCGCAGAGGCCACTAACTATGGCTACACCTTC | CASSQRVAEATNYGYTF
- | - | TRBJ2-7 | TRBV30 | TGTGCCTGGAGTGTACAGGCAGGGGCCTACGAGCAGTACTTC | CAWSVQAGAYEQYF